This T cell receptor (beta chain) comes out of a study of CD8+CD57+ T cells in acquired aplastic anemia. Study as a whole: Healthy donors yielded around 11 million CD4+ cell reads on average.

In this sample, this clonotype turned up once. The antigen is not known. Overall study results and limits: Both patients and controls carried the same twenty-nine CD8+ CDR3 sequences. No significant difference in CD8+ Simpson's diversity was found between patients and controls.

CDR3 and TCR beta VDJ profiling relied on genomic DNA as the template. TCRdb fed the reads into MiXCR, producing one record per CDR3 protein. The data hold fewer than 200,000 distinct CDR3 sequences, with around 60% observed a single time. The sequence was obtained from a human donor in good health. What was sequenced was sorted CD4+, CD8+, or CD8+CD57+ T cells (not recorded which) from PBMCs.

CDR3 in DNA: TGCAGTGCTAGATTTGCGGGAGGTCCCTACGAGCAGTACTTC. Its translation: CSARFAGGPYEQYF. The J gene is TRBJ2-7, the V gene TRBV20-1; 8 positions agree with TRBD2. The CDR3 is 14 residues long. The germline CDR1 and CDR2 sequences are DFQATT and SNEGSKA (reference sequence). V was clipped by 2 bases and J by 2 bases; unmatched bases: 5.